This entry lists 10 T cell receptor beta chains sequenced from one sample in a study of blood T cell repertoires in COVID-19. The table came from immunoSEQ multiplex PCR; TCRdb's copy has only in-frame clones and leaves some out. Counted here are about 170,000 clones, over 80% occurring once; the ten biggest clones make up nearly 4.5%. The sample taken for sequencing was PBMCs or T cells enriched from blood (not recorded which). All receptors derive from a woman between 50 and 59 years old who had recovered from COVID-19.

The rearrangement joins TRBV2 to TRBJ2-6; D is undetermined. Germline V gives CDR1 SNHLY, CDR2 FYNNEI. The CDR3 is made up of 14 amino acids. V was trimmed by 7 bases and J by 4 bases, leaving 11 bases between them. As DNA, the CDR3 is TGTGCCAGCACCGACATGCCCGGGGCCAACGTCCTGACTTTC. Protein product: CASTDMPGANVLTF.

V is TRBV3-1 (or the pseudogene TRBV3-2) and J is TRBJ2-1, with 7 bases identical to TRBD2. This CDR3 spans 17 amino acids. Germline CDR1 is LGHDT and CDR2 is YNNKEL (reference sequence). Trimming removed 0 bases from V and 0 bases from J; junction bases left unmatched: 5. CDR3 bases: TGTGCCAGCAGCCAAGAGGGAGGGAGCCGCTCCTACAATGAGCAGTTCTTC. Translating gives CASSQEGGSRSYNEQFF.

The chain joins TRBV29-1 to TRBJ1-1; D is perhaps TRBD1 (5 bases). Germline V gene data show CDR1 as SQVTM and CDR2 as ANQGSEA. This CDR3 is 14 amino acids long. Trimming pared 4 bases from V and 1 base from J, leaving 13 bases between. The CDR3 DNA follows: TGCAGCGTTGTGGTCAGGACACCGAACACTGAAGCTTTCTTT. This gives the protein CSVVVRTPNTEAFF.

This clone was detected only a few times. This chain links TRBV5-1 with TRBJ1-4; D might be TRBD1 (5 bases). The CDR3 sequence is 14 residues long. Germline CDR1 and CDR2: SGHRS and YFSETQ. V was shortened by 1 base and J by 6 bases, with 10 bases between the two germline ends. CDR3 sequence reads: CASSLRRGDEKLFF. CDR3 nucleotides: TGCGCCAGCAGCTTGCGGAGGGGAGATGAAAAACTGTTTTTT.

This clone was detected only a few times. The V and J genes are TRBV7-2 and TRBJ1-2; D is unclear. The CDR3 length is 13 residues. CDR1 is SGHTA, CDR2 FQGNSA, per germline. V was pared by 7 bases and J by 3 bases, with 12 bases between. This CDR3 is CASIQERDYGYTF. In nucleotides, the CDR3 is TGTGCCAGCATCCAAGAGCGGGACTATGGCTACACCTTC.

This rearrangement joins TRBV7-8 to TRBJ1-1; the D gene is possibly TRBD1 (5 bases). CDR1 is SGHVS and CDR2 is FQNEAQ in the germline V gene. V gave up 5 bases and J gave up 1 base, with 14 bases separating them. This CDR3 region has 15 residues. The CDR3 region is CASSPRAGQNTEAFF. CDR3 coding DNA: TGTGCCAGCAGCCCAAGGGCAGGGCAGAACACTGAAGCTTTCTTT.

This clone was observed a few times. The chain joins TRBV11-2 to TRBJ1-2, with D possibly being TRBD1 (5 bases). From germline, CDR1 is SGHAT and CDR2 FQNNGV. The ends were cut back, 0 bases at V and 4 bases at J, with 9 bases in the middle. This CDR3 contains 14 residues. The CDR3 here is CASSLDGQGYGYTF. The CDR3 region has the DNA TGTGCCAGCAGCTTAGACGGGCAGGGCTATGGCTACACCTTC.

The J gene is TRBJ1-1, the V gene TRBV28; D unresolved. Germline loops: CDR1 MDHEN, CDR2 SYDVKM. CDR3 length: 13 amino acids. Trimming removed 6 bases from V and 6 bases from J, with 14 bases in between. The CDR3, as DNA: TGTGCCAGCAGGAAGGGAGGCGTCCCTGAAGCTTTCTTT. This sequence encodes CASRKGGVPEAFF.

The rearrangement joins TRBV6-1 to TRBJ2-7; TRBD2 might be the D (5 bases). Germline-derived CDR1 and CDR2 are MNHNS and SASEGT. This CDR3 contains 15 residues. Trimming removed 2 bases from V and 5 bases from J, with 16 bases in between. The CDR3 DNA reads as TGTGCCAGCAGTGAAACAAGTCTCGGGAAGAACGAGCAGTACGTC. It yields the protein CASSETSLGKNEQYV.

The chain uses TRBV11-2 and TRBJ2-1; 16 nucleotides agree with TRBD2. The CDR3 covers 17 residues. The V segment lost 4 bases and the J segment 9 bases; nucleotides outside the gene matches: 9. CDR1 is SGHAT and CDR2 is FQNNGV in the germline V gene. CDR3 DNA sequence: TGTGCCAGCAGCTCGGGACTAGCGGGGGGGCTTCCTCTTGAGCAGTTCTTC. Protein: CASSSGLAGGLPLEQFF.